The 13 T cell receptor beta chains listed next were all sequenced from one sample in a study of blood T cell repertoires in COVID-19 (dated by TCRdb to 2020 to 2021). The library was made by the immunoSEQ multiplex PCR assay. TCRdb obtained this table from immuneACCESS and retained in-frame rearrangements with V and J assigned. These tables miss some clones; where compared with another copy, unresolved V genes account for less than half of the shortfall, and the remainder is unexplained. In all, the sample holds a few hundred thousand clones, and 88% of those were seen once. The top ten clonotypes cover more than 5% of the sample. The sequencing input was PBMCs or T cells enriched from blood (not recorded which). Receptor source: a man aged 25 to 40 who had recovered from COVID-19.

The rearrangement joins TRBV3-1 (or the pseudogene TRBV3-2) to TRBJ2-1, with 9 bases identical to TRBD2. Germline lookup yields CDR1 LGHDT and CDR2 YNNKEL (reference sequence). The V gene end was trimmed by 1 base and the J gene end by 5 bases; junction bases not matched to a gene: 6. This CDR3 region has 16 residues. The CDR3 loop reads CASSQGWRGGNNEQFF. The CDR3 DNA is TGTGCCAGCAGCCAAGGATGGCGGGGGGGAAACAATGAGCAGTTCTTC.

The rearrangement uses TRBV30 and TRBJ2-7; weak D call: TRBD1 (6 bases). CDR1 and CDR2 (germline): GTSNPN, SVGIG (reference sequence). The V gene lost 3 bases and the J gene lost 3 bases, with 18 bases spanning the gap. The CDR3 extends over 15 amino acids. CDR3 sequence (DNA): TGTGCCTGGAGGATGACAATGGGGGCGATCTACGAGCAGTACTTC. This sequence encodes CAWRMTMGAIYEQYF. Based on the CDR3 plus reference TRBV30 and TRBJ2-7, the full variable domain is SQTIHQWPATLVQPVGSPLSLECTVEGTSNPNLYWYRQAAGRGLQLLFYSVGIGQISSEVPQNLSASRPQDRQFILSSKKLLLSDSGFYLCAWRMTMGAIYEQYFGPGTRLTVT.

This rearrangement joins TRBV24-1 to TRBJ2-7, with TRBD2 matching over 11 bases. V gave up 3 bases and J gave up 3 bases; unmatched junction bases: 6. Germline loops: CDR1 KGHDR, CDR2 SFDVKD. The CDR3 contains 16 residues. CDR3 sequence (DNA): TGTGCCACCAGTGATCAAACTAGCGGGGGTTACTACGAGCAGTACTTC. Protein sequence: CATSDQTSGGYYEQYF.

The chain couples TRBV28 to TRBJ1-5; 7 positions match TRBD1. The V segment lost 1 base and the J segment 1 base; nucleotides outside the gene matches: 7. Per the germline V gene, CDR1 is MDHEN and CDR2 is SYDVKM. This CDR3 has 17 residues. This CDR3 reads CASSLLRGRRSNQPQHF. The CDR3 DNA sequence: TGTGCCAGCAGTTTATTGAGGGGGCGGCGAAGCAATCAGCCCCAGCATTTT.

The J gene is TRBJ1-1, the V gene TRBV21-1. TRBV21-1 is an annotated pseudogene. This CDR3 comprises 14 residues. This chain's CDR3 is CASSPWLANTEAFF. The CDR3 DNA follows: TGTGCCAGCAGCCCCTGGTTAGCGAACACTGAAGCTTTCTTT.

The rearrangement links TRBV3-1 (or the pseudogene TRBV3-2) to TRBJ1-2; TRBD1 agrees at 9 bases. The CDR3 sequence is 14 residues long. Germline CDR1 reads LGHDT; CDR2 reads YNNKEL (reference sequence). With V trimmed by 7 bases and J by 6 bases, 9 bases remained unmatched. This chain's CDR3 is CASTIQGARDGYTF. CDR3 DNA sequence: TGTGCCAGCACCATACAGGGGGCGCGGGATGGCTACACCTTC.

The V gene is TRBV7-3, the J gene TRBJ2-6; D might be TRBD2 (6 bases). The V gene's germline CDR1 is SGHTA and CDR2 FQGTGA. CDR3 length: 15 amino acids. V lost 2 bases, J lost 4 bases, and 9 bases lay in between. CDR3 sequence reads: CASSLGGDGANVLTF. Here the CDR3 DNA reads TGTGCCAGCAGCTTAGGAGGGGACGGGGCCAACGTCCTGACTTTC.

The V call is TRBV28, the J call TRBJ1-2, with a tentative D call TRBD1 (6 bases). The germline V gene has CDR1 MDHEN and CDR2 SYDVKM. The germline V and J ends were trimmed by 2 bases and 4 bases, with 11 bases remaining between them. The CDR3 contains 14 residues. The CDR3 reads CASSLVGTSYGYTF. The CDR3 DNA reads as TGTGCCAGCAGTTTAGTCGGGACATCCTATGGCTACACCTTC.

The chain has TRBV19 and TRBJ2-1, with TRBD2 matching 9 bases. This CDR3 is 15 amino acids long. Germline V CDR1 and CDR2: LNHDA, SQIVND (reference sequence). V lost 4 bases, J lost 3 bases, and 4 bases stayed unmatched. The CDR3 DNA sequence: TGTGCCAGTAGTAGCCAAGCGGGGGGCTACAATGAGCAGTTCTTC. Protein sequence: CASSSQAGGYNEQFF.

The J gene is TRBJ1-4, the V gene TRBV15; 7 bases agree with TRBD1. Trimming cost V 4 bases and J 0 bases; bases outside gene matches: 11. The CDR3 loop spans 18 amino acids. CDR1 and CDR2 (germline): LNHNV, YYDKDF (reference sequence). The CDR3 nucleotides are TGTGCCACCAGCATACAGGGGCCTCTTAACCCAACTAATGAAAAACTGTTTTTT. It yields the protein CATSIQGPLNPTNEKLFF.

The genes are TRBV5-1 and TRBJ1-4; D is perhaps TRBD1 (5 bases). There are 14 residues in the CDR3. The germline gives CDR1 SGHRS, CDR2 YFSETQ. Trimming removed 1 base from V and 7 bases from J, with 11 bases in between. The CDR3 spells CASSLSQGGEKLFF. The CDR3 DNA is TGCGCCAGCAGCTTGTCGCAGGGCGGTGAAAAACTGTTTTTT.

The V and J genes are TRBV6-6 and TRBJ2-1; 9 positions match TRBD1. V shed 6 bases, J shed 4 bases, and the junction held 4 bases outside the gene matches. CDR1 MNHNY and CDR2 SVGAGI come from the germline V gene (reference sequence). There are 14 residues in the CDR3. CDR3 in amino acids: CASRRDRAYNEQFF. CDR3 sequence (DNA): TGTGCCAGCAGGCGGGACAGGGCGTACAATGAGCAGTTCTTC.

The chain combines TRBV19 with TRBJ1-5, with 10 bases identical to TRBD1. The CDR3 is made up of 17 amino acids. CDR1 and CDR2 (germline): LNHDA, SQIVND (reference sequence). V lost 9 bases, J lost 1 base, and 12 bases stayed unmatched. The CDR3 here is CASLKGTGDTSNQPQHF. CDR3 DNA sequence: TGTGCCAGCCTAAAGGGGACAGGGGATACAAGCAATCAGCCCCAGCATTTT.